What follows describes a single T cell receptor beta chain. Sequencing on ten immunoSEQ deep assay plates was performed for unsorted PBMC DNA. Using immunoSEQ multiplex PCR, the repertoire was profiled, and TCRdb retains in-frame clones only, with some absent. Of 450,000 to 600,000 clones in the sample, 79% were seen once. Per the germline V gene, CDR1 is SEHNR and CDR2 is FQNEAQ (reference sequence). The CDR3 loop spans 15 amino acids. Trimming at V came to 1 base and at J to 6 bases, leaving 9 bases not matched to a gene. This sample stems from a study of shared clonotypes between healthy human individuals.

The sample taken for sequencing was PBMCs. The chain carries TRBV7-9 and TRBJ2-7, with 7 bases that match TRBD1. This clonotype was sampled from a woman aged 40 to 50 in good health. Some clones in this sample may be carry-over from other donors' samples. CDR3 residues: CASSLGWDSKGEQYF. Here the CDR3 DNA reads TGTGCCAGCAGCTTAGGGTGGGACAGTAAGGGCGAGCAGTACTTC.